The 26 T cell receptor beta chains in this list originate from one sample, sequenced in a study of OX40 agonist ivuxolimab in advanced cancers. TCRdb's table, derived via immunoSEQ multiplex PCR, lists solely in-frame clones and lacks some. The table records about 6,300 clones, 70% to 80% of them present only once. The material sequenced was CD4+ or CD8+ T cells sorted from blood, taken in a trial of the OX40 agonist ivuxolimab. The receptors derive from an adult with an advanced solid tumor such as melanoma, head and neck, liver or kidney cancer.

The chain couples TRBV7-6 to TRBJ1-1; tentatively, D is TRBD1 (5 bases). The V and J ends lost 0 bases and 8 bases respectively, with 13 bases between them. The CDR3 is made up of 14 amino acids. CDR1 and CDR2 (germline): SGHVS, FNYEAQ. The CDR3 protein is CASSLAVDIAEAFF. The CDR3 DNA reads TGTGCCAGCAGCTTAGCGGTGGACATCGCAGAAGCTTTCTTT.

The chain carries TRBV19 and TRBJ2-3; D tentatively reads TRBD1 or TRBD2 (5 bases each). CDR1 is LNHDA, CDR2 SQIVND, per germline (reference sequence). This CDR3 contains 12 residues. With 1 base removed from V and 6 bases from J, the gap between germline ends came to 5 bases. The CDR3 loop is CASSIGGDTQYF. CDR3 in DNA: TGTGCCAGTAGTATAGGGGGGGATACGCAGTATTTT. Combining the CDR3 with reference TRBV19 and TRBJ2-3 gives the whole variable domain DGGITQSPKYLFRKEGQNVTLSCEQNLNHDAMYWYRQDPGQGLRLIYYSQIVNDFQKGDIAEGYSVSREKKESFPLTVTSAQKNPTAFYLCASSIGGDTQYFGPGTRLTVL.

J is TRBJ2-3 and V is TRBV9, with TRBD1 identical over 7 bases. The CDR3 has 16 residues. Germline trimming cut 0 bases from V and 4 bases from J; bases unmatched to any gene: 8. Per germline, CDR1 SGDLS and CDR2 YYNGEE. Written as DNA, the CDR3 is TGTGCCAGCAGCGTAGAGGGGGCCGTAATCGCAGATACGCAGTATTTT. It is translated as CASSVEGAVIADTQYF.

The chain joins TRBV10-1 to TRBJ2-6; no definite D call. Germline loops: CDR1 WNHNN, CDR2 SYGVQD (reference sequence). V gave up 8 bases and J gave up 6 bases, with 20 bases separating them. The CDR3 has 16 amino acids. The CDR3 protein is CASRSGFKVTANVLTF. DNA of the CDR3: TGCGCCAGCCGGTCCGGGTTTAAGGTCACGGCCAACGTCCTGACTTTC.

This rearrangement joins TRBV2 to TRBJ2-7; 7 positions agree with TRBD2. CDR3 size: 16 residues. V shed 10 bases, J shed 2 bases, and the junction held 17 bases outside the gene matches. Germline lookup yields CDR1 SNHLY and CDR2 FYNNEI. This chain's CDR3 is CAIRDQSGTTTYEQYF. CDR3 nucleotides: TGTGCCATTCGGGACCAATCAGGGACTACTACCTACGAGCAGTACTTC. Drawing the rest from reference TRBV2 and TRBJ2-7, the complete variable domain is EPEVTQTPSHQVTQMGQEVILRCVPISNHLYFYWYRQILGQKVEFLVSFYNNEISEKSEIFDDQFSVERPDGSNFTLKIRSTKLEDSAMYFCAIRDQSGTTTYEQYFGPGTRLTVT.

This clone was recorded a few times. V gene TRBV7-2 combines with J gene TRBJ2-3; D is possibly TRBD1 (6 bases). The CDR3 loop spans 15 amino acids. With 3 bases removed from V and 6 bases from J, the gap between germline ends came to 16 bases. The germline CDR1 and CDR2 sequences are SGHTA and FQGNSA. The CDR3 reads CASSLRGNRRDTQYF. Here the CDR3 DNA reads TGTGCCAGCAGCTTGAGGGGGAACAGGAGGGATACGCAGTATTTT.

The rearrangement joins TRBV9 to TRBJ2-5; D gene uncertain. Germline V gene lookup returns CDR1 SGDLS and CDR2 YYNGEE. The CDR3 sequence is 14 residues long. V was pared by 0 bases and J by 1 base, with 7 bases between. CDR3 protein: CASSVEGGQETQYF. CDR3 sequence (DNA): TGTGCCAGCAGCGTAGAGGGCGGCCAAGAGACCCAGTACTTC. The variable domain in full, with the rest retrieved from reference TRBV9 and TRBJ2-5, is DSGVTQTPKHLITATGQRVTLRCSPRSGDLSVYWYQQSLDQGLQFLIQYYNGEERAKGNILERFSAQQFPDLHSELNLSSLELGDSALYFCASSVEGGQETQYFGPGTRLLVL.

This chain uses TRBV27 with TRBJ2-5; D perhaps matches TRBD2 (5 bases). Germline V lookup: CDR1 MNHEY, CDR2 SMNVEV (reference sequence). The CDR3 spans 17 residues. Trimming stripped 2 bases from V and 1 base from J, with 17 bases between. This CDR3 is CASSLHPAASGQETQYF. The CDR3 DNA reads as TGTGCCAGCAGTTTACACCCAGCGGCAAGCGGCCAAGAGACCCAGTACTTC.

The chain recombines TRBV28 with TRBJ2-5, with D perhaps matching TRBD1 or TRBD2 (8 bases each). Germline CDR1 and CDR2: MDHEN and SYDVKM. The CDR3 is 18 amino acids. Trimming took 5 bases from V and 3 from J, leaving 25 bases between them. CDR3 in DNA: TGTGCCAGCAGTCCGTGGGACAGGAGAGGGACTAGGGAAGAGACCCAGTACTTC. It is translated as CASSPWDRRGTREETQYF.

The V and J genes are TRBV11-2 and TRBJ1-4; TRBD1 aligns across 8 bases. V dropped 4 bases and J dropped 5; count of bases not matched to a gene: 9. The CDR3 runs to 16 residues. Germline V gene data show CDR1 as SGHAT and CDR2 as FQNNGV. CDR3 bases: TGTGCCAGCAGCTCCGTTACAGGGGGGGGAAATGAAAAACTGTTTTTT. It is translated as CASSSVTGGGNEKLFF. The variable domain in full, completed from reference TRBV11-2 and TRBJ1-4, reads EAGVAQSPRYKIIEKRQSVAFWCNPISGHATLYWYQQILGQGPKLLIQFQNNGVVDDSQLPKDRFSAERLKGVDSTLKIQPAKLEDSAVYLCASSSVTGGGNEKLFFGSGTQLSVL.

CDR3 loop: CATSRRGGEQYF. DNA of the CDR3: TGTGCCACCAGCCGAAGGGGTGGCGAGCAGTACTTC. The rearrangement uses TRBV15 and TRBJ2-5, with D perhaps TRBD1 (5 bases). The J call is doubtful: the DNA matches TRBJ2-7 better. Germline values: CDR1 LNHNV, CDR2 YYDKDF (reference sequence). CDR3 length: 12 amino acids.

This chain uses TRBV4-3 with TRBJ2-1, with TRBD1 matching 8 bases. Germline V CDR1 and CDR2: LGHNA, YSLEER. The CDR3 extends over 13 amino acids. The ends lost 4 bases at V and 10 bases at J; junction bases unmatched: 6. CDR3 in amino acids: CASSLDRGWEQFF. CDR3 DNA sequence: TGCGCCAGCAGCCTTGACAGGGGTTGGGAGCAGTTCTTC.

This chain links TRBV6-5 with TRBJ1-5, with a possible D match to TRBD1 (5 bases). The germline V gene encodes CDR1 MNHEY and CDR2 SVGAGI. This CDR3 is 13 amino acids long. The germline V and J ends were trimmed by 8 bases and 0 bases, with 8 bases remaining between them. CDR3 nucleotides: TGTGCCAGCGGGGGGTATAGCAATCAGCCCCAGCATTTT. This encodes CASGGYSNQPQHF.

The chain joins TRBV4-3 to TRBJ2-1; possible D gene TRBD2, 5 bases. The length of the CDR3 is 17 residues. V was pared by 0 bases and J by 8 bases, with 20 bases between. Germline-derived CDR1 and CDR2 are LGHNA and YSLEER. Written as DNA, the CDR3 is TGCGCCAGCAGCCAAGATCAAGGCGGGCCAGTCCCCGATGAGCAGTTCTTC. This translates into CASSQDQGGPVPDEQFF.

The V and J genes are TRBV2 and TRBJ2-3; no definite D call. V shed 0 bases and J shed 2 bases, with 18 bases lying between them. Germline V CDR1 and CDR2: SNHLY, FYNNEI. The CDR3 loop spans 18 amino acids. CDR3 sequence reads: CASSEAGPGWAHTDTQYF. The DNA of the CDR3 is TGTGCCAGCAGTGAAGCAGGGCCTGGTTGGGCACACACAGATACGCAGTATTTT.

The V call is TRBV19, the J call TRBJ1-5; D not certain. V lost 10 bases and J 0 bases, leaving 16 bases between the germline ends. The CDR3 has 15 amino acids. From germline, CDR1 is LNHDA and CDR2 SQIVND (reference sequence). CDR3 bases: TGTGCCACCCAGAATTCGGGGTTTAGCAATCAGCCCCAGCATTTT. Residues: CATQNSGFSNQPQHF.

By proportion, this clone is medium-sized (0.01 to 0.1%). In DNA, the CDR3 is TGTGCCAGCAGCTTGGGGCTGTCCATCTACAATGAGCAGTTCTTC. Translated: CASSLGLSIYNEQFF. J is TRBJ2-1 and V is TRBV11-2, with D maybe TRBD1 (5 bases). V lost 3 bases to trimming and J lost 3 bases, with 12 bases between them. Germline lookup yields CDR1 SGHAT and CDR2 FQNNGV. The CDR3 covers 15 residues.

The DNA of the CDR3 is TGTGCCAGCAGCGGCGGACAGGGGGCGGGTGAAGCTTTCTTT. Protein product: CASSGGQGAGEAFF. The chain carries TRBV4-2 and TRBJ1-1; 11 positions agree with TRBD1. Losses at the gene ends were 5 bases for V and 7 bases for J; bases not matched to a gene: 6. The germline CDR1 and CDR2 sequences are LGHNA and YNFKEQ. The CDR3 spans 14 residues.

The CDR3 region is CASSPIIQGRSTEAFF. In DNA, the CDR3 is TGTGCCAGCTCACCGATTATTCAGGGGAGGAGCACTGAAGCTTTCTTT. The chain has TRBV18 and TRBJ1-1; weak D call: TRBD1 (6 bases). Germline V gene data show CDR1 as KGHSH and CDR2 as LQKENI. V lost 3 bases and J lost 4, with 18 bases in between. The CDR3 runs 16 residues. The entire variable domain, with the rest obtained from reference TRBV18 and TRBJ1-1, is as follows: NAGVMQNPRHLVRRRGQEARLRCSPMKGHSHVYWYRQLPEEGLKFMVYLQKENIIDESGMPKERFSAEFPKEGPSILRIQQVVRGDSAAYFCASSPIIQGRSTEAFFGQGTRLTVV.

The chain combines TRBV6-6 with TRBJ1-5; no reliable D call. The CDR3 spans 13 residues. V was clipped by 5 bases and J by 5 bases, with 10 bases between them. From germline, CDR1 is MNHNY and CDR2 SVGAGI (reference sequence). The CDR3 spells CASSPSGYQPQHF. The CDR3 DNA follows: TGTGCCAGCAGTCCATCCGGGTATCAGCCCCAGCATTTT.

The gene calls are TRBV29-1 and TRBJ2-4, with a weak D call TRBD1 (5 bases). CDR3 size: 13 residues. The V and J ends lost 8 bases and 0 bases respectively, with 11 bases between them. Looked up from germline, CDR1 is SQVTM and CDR2 is ANQGSEA. The CDR3 region is CSFHTGAKNIQYF. The CDR3 DNA follows: TGCAGCTTCCACACAGGAGCCAAAAACATTCAGTACTTC.

J is TRBJ2-7 and V is TRBV7-8; no firm D call. V lost 5 bases, J lost 5 bases, and 16 bases lay in between. This CDR3 has 14 residues. The germline CDR1 and CDR2 sequences are SGHVS and FQNEAQ. For the CDR3, the DNA is TGTGCCAGCAGCCCCCATGGTGGGAACAACGAGCAGTACTTC. This codes for CASSPHGGNNEQYF.

This clone was seen once. CDR3 region: CSSSGGPAYGYTF. CDR3 in DNA: TGCAGCTCATCAGGAGGACCCGCGTATGGCTACACCTTC. The V and J genes are TRBV29-1 and TRBJ1-2; D is uncertain. The CDR3 is made up of 13 amino acids. The germline V gene encodes CDR1 SQVTM and CDR2 ANQGSEA. V was shortened by 8 bases and J by 5 bases, with 18 bases between the two germline ends.

The rearrangement links TRBV4-3 to TRBJ2-7, with D unresolved. Looked up from germline, CDR1 is LGHNA and CDR2 is YSLEER. The V and J ends lost 0 bases and 0 bases respectively, with 9 bases between them. The CDR3 consists of 15 residues. The CDR3 loop reads CASSQDRMVSYEQYF. In DNA form, the CDR3 reads TGCGCCAGCAGCCAAGATCGGATGGTCTCCTACGAGCAGTACTTC.

This clone occurred once. V and J are TRBV9 and TRBJ2-4, with a tentative D call TRBD2 (6 bases). V lost 4 bases and J 3 bases, leaving 14 bases between the germline ends. Germline V CDR1 and CDR2: SGDLS, YYNGEE. This CDR3 region has 15 residues. The CDR3 here is CASSPGEFGKNIQYF. CDR3 DNA: TGTGCCAGCAGCCCGGGGGAGTTCGGCAAAAACATTCAGTACTTC.

Notes on this clone: This sample also contains other DNA sequences that code for the same CDR3. This rearrangement joins TRBV9 to TRBJ2-7; 9 positions agree with TRBD2. Germline trimming cut 3 bases from V and 7 bases from J; bases unmatched to any gene: 8. Looked up from germline, CDR1 is SGDLS and CDR2 is YYNGEE. There are 14 residues in the CDR3. In DNA, the CDR3 is TGTGCCAGCAGCGGGGGCGGGGGGGCCGAGGAGCAGTACTTC. Its protein product is CASSGGGGAEEQYF.